Listed here are 13 T cell receptor beta chains from one sample, sequenced in a study of blood T cell repertoires in COVID-19. The assay was immunoSEQ multiplex PCR, and TCRdb's table has in-frame clones only and misses some. Of 50,000 to 60,000 clones in the sample, roughly four fifths were seen once. The sequencing input was peripheral blood. These receptors all come from a woman of 80 years or more with COVID-19, enrolled during active disease.

The genes are TRBV15 and TRBJ2-7; the match to TRBD2 covers 10 bases. V shed 7 bases and J 5 bases; nucleotides not matched to a gene: 8. The CDR3 has 14 residues. Germline assignment: CDR1 LNHNV and CDR2 YYDKDF (reference sequence). CDR3 residues: CATTPGTSVHEQYF. The CDR3 coding sequence is TGTGCCACCACCCCCGGGACTAGCGTCCACGAGCAGTACTTC.

The rearrangement joins TRBV6-2 or TRBV6-3 to TRBJ1-2, with 7 bases lining up with TRBD1. The germline V gene encodes CDR1 MNHEY and CDR2 SVGEGT. J lost 3 bases, V lost 5 bases, and 3 bases had no gene match. This CDR3 spans 13 amino acids. CDR3 sequence reads: CASSPQGYYGYTF. CDR3 in DNA: TGTGCCAGCAGTCCACAGGGGTACTATGGCTACACCTTC.

The chain joins TRBV6-5 to TRBJ2-5, with TRBD2 matching 8 bases. The CDR3 totals 14 residues. Germline values: CDR1 MNHEY, CDR2 SVGAGI. V gave up 6 bases and J gave up 5 bases; unmatched junction bases: 8. In DNA form, the CDR3 reads TGTGCCAGCAGGACAGGACTAGCTAAGGAGACCCAGTACTTC. Its translation is CASRTGLAKETQYF.

Written as DNA, the CDR3 is TGCGCCAGCAGCTTTTTTAGCACCCAAGAGACCCAGTACTTC. This encodes CASSFFSTQETQYF. The V and J genes are TRBV5-1 and TRBJ2-5; D is unclear. Germline CDR1 and CDR2: SGHRS and YFSETQ. Trimming left V 2 bases short and J 1 base short, with 9 bases between. This CDR3 contains 14 residues.

The V and J genes are TRBV27 and TRBJ1-4; no definite D call. V was trimmed by 5 bases and J by 0 bases, leaving 16 bases between them. CDR1 MNHEY and CDR2 SMNVEV come from the germline V gene (reference sequence). The CDR3 has 17 residues. The CDR3 spells CASSPVFRQATNEKLFF. The CDR3, as DNA: TGTGCCAGCAGTCCCGTCTTCCGGCAGGCAACTAATGAAAAACTGTTTTTT.

This clone was recorded a few times. The V call is TRBV28, the J call TRBJ1-1, with D possibly matching TRBD1 (5 bases). From germline, CDR1 is MDHEN and CDR2 SYDVKM. The CDR3 is 15 amino acids. Trimming removed 7 bases at V and 8 bases at J, with 23 bases between. The CDR3 is CASKAGLQGRREAFF. Written as DNA, the CDR3 is TGTGCCAGCAAGGCAGGCCTTCAGGGTCGTCGGGAAGCTTTCTTT. Full variable domain (remainder filled in from reference TRBV28 and TRBJ1-1): DVKVTQSSRYLVKRTGEKVFLECVQDMDHENMFWYRQDPGLGLRLIYFSYDVKMKEKGDIPEGYSVSREKKERFSLILESASTNQTSMYLCASKAGLQGRREAFFGQGTRLTVV.

The chain has TRBV28 and TRBJ1-1, with D unresolved. Trimming shortened V by 5 bases and J by 4 bases, and 14 bases separated the two germline ends. The CDR3 is 14 amino acids. Germline lookup yields CDR1 MDHEN and CDR2 SYDVKM. The CDR3 bases are TGTGCCAGCAGTCGGGTCGGGGTGGGCACTGAAGCTTTCTTT. It translates to CASSRVGVGTEAFF.

J is TRBJ2-7 and V is TRBV27; 8 bases are shared with TRBD2. Germline CDR1 MNHEY, CDR2 SMNVEV (reference sequence). V trimming: 4 bases; J trimming: 0 bases; junction bases outside the gene matches: 5. The CDR3 covers 15 residues. The CDR3 region has the DNA TGTGCCAGCAGTTCGACTAGCGTGAGCTCCTACGAGCAGTACTTC. Translating it yields CASSSTSVSSYEQYF.

This rearrangement joins TRBV5-1 to TRBJ2-1, with 9 positions matching TRBD2. The germline gives CDR1 SGHRS, CDR2 YFSETQ. CDR3 length: 15 residues. V trimming: 6 bases; J trimming: 0 bases; junction bases outside the gene matches: 4. The CDR3 protein is CASKASGNSYNEQFF. CDR3 nucleotides: TGCGCCAGCAAGGCTAGCGGGAACTCCTACAATGAGCAGTTCTTC. The variable domain in full, with the rest retrieved from reference TRBV5-1 and TRBJ2-1, is KAGVTQTPRYLIKTRGQQVTLSCSPISGHRSVSWYQQTPGQGLQFLFEYFSETQRNKGNFPGRFSGRQFSNSRSEMNVSTLELGDSALYLCASKASGNSYNEQFFGPGTRLTVL.

The V gene is TRBV28, the J gene TRBJ1-1; no clear D. The ends were cut back, 8 bases at V and 2 bases at J, with 12 bases in the middle. The CDR3 is 13 amino acids. Germline lookup yields CDR1 MDHEN and CDR2 SYDVKM. The CDR3 DNA sequence: TGTGCCAGCTCCTACTCCCGAAACACTGAAGCTTTCTTT. Its translation: CASSYSRNTEAFF.

The gene calls are TRBV28 and TRBJ2-7, with 9 bases that match TRBD2. CDR3 length equals 16 residues. Per the germline V gene, CDR1 is MDHEN and CDR2 is SYDVKM. V lost 9 bases and J lost 0; bases outside the gene matches: 12. DNA of the CDR3: TGTGCCAGTTGCGGGAGGGGGGACCCTACCTCCTACGAGCAGTACTTC. This translates into CASCGRGDPTSYEQYF.

The V call is TRBV7-9, the J call TRBJ2-7; 11 bases fit TRBD2. Germline-derived CDR1 and CDR2 are SEHNR and FQNEAQ (reference sequence). Unmatched junction bases numbered 4, after V lost 4 bases and J lost 2 bases. The CDR3 consists of 15 residues. The CDR3 bases are TGTGCCAGCAGCTCCCCGACTAGCGGGGCCTACGAGCAGTACTTC. It translates to CASSSPTSGAYEQYF.

J is TRBJ1-2 and V is TRBV27, with 7 bases that match TRBD1. Germline V gives CDR1 MNHEY, CDR2 SMNVEV (reference sequence). The CDR3 is 14 residues long. The V gene end was trimmed by 5 bases and the J gene end by 5 bases; junction bases not matched to a gene: 8. The CDR3 DNA follows: TGTGCCAGCAGTCCCCGGGACAGAAAGTATGGCTACACCTTC. Its translation is CASSPRDRKYGYTF.